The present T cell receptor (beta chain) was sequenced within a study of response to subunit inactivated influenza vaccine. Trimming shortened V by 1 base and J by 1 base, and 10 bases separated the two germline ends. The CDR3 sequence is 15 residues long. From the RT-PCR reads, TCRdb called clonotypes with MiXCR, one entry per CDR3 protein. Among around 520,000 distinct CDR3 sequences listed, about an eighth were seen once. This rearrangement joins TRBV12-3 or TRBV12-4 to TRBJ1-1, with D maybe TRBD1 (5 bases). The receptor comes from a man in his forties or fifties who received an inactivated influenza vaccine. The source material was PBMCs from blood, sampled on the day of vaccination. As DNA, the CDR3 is TGTGCCAGCAGTTTAGGAACAGGAAAGAACACTGAAGCTTTCTTT. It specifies CASSLGTGKNTEAFF.